The 24 T cell receptor beta chains given below trace back to one sample, sequenced in a study of shared clonotypes between healthy human individuals. TCRdb's copy holds only in-frame clones and misses some; the assay was immunoSEQ multiplex PCR. Among millions of clones listed, roughly 96% were seen once. Material: naive CD4+ T cells sorted from blood. Described subset: CD45RA+ positively selected. The origin of the receptors is a young man in good health.

This clone was seen just once. The chain has TRBV6-6 and TRBJ1-5, with a possible D match to TRBD1 (5 bases). The germline gives CDR1 MNHNY, CDR2 SVGAGI (reference sequence). V was clipped by 2 bases and J by 6 bases, with 11 bases between them. The CDR3 is 14 amino acids. The CDR3 loop is CASSYRGQSQPQHF. CDR3 DNA sequence: TGTGCCAGCAGTTACAGGGGCCAGAGTCAGCCCCAGCATTTT.

The chain employs TRBV7-9 and TRBJ1-2; tentative D call: TRBD1 (6 bases). V was clipped by 5 bases and J by 4 bases, with 17 bases between them. Germline values: CDR1 SEHNR, CDR2 FQNEAQ (reference sequence). This CDR3 has 15 amino acids. CDR3 nucleotide sequence: TGTGCCAGCAGCCCTACTTCGGACAGTTCCTATGGCTACACCTTC. Amino acid sequence: CASSPTSDSSYGYTF.

The chain employs TRBV7-2 and TRBJ1-5; 7 bases align to TRBD1. Germline CDR1 reads SGHTA; CDR2 reads FQGNSA. V was clipped by 5 bases and J by 4 bases; unmatched bases: 8. This CDR3 has 15 residues. Here the CDR3 reads CASSKRQGWNQPQHF. The CDR3 nucleotides read TGTGCCAGCAGCAAACGACAGGGCTGGAATCAGCCCCAGCATTTT.

CDR3 nucleotides: TGTGCCACCAGCAGAGAGAAACAGGGTTTAACGGGCTACACCTTC. Amino acids: CATSREKQGLTGYTF. The J gene is TRBJ1-2, the V gene TRBV15; tentative D call: TRBD1 (6 bases). Trimming removed 0 bases at V and 8 bases at J, with 16 bases between. The CDR3 loop spans 15 amino acids. Germline V gene sequence: CDR1 LNHNV, CDR2 YYDKDF (reference sequence).

This chain joins TRBV5-6 and TRBJ1-2; D is uncertain. V was cut by 1 base and J by 4 bases, with 11 bases left in between. CDR3 length equals 14 residues. Germline loops: CDR1 SGHDT, CDR2 YYEEEE. The CDR3 here is CASSLLGSPYGYTF. Written as DNA, the CDR3 is TGTGCCAGCAGCTTGTTAGGGTCTCCCTATGGCTACACCTTC.

The chain links TRBV18 to TRBJ1-4; 7 positions agree with TRBD1. J lost 7 bases, V lost 0 bases, and 8 bases had no gene match. Germline V CDR1 and CDR2: KGHSH, LQKENI. This CDR3 has 16 amino acids. The CDR3 reads CASSPPGTVPLEKLFF. The CDR3 nucleotides read TGTGCCAGCTCACCACCGGGGACAGTCCCCCTTGAAAAACTGTTTTTT. The full variable domain, with the rest looked up from reference TRBV18 and TRBJ1-4, is NAGVMQNPRHLVRRRGQEARLRCSPMKGHSHVYWYRQLPEEGLKFMVYLQKENIIDESGMPKERFSAEFPKEGPSILRIQQVVRGDSAAYFCASSPPGTVPLEKLFFGSGTQLSVL.

J is TRBJ1-5 and V is TRBV6-5, with 8 bases aligning to TRBD1. V lost 5 bases and J lost 0; bases outside the gene matches: 3. The CDR3 is made up of 15 amino acids. The germline gives CDR1 MNHEY, CDR2 SVGAGI. The DNA of the CDR3 is TGTGCCAGCAGTAGGGACAGGTATAGCAATCAGCCCCAGCATTTT. Its protein is CASSRDRYSNQPQHF.

The rearrangement links TRBV25-1 to TRBJ2-5; D is ambiguous. Per germline, CDR1 MGHDK and CDR2 SYGVNS. Trimming shortened V by 2 bases and J by 4 bases, and 11 bases separated the two germline ends. The CDR3 is 14 residues long. The CDR3 DNA is TGTGCCAGCAGTGAAGTAGGCCCTTTAGAGACCCAGTACTTC. It yields the protein CASSEVGPLETQYF. Together with reference TRBV25-1 and TRBJ2-5, the CDR3 gives the full variable domain: EADIYQTPRYLVIGTGKKITLECSQTMGHDKMYWYQQDPGMELHLIHYSYGVNSTEKGDLSSESTVSRIRTEHFPLTLESARPSHTSQYLCASSEVGPLETQYFGPGTRLLVL.

V usage is TRBV6-1 and J usage is TRBJ2-7, with D tentatively TRBD1 (5 bases). This CDR3 is built from 15 residues. The V end was cut by 0 bases, the J end by 3 bases, with 12 bases between. Per the germline V gene, CDR1 is MNHNS and CDR2 is SASEGT. The CDR3: CASSEAGHGLYEQYF. For the CDR3, the DNA is TGTGCCAGCAGTGAAGCAGGACACGGGCTCTACGAGCAGTACTTC.

DNA for the CDR3: TGTGCCAGCAGCTTAGAGACTCTGCCGAACACTGAAGCTTTCTTT. Translation gives CASSLETLPNTEAFF. The chain joins TRBV11-2 to TRBJ1-1; D call uncertain. CDR1 is SGHAT and CDR2 is FQNNGV in the germline V gene. V lost 0 bases and J lost 1, with 9 bases in between. CDR3 length: 15 residues.

About this clone itself: Other DNA variants within this sample encode the same CDR3. The chain links TRBV7-9 to TRBJ1-1; D is ambiguous. V dropped 1 base and J dropped 4 bases, with 10 bases sitting between them. The CDR3 has 14 residues. The V gene's germline CDR1 is SEHNR and CDR2 FQNEAQ (reference sequence). The CDR3 region has the DNA TGTGCCAGCAGCTTAGAGGGTGGGGTCACTGAAGCTTTCTTT. Protein: CASSLEGGVTEAFF.

The gene calls are TRBV9 and TRBJ1-6, with 11 bases aligning to TRBD1. V lost 3 bases, J lost 1 base, and 3 bases stayed unmatched. Germline CDR1 reads SGDLS; CDR2 reads YYNGEE. The CDR3 extends over 17 amino acids. The CDR3, as DNA: TGTGCCAGCAGCGCCGGGACAGGGGGTTCCTATAATTCACCCCTCCACTTT. This gives the protein CASSAGTGGSYNSPLHF. The variable domain in full, with the rest retrieved from reference TRBV9 and TRBJ1-6, is DSGVTQTPKHLITATGQRVTLRCSPRSGDLSVYWYQQSLDQGLQFLIQYYNGEERAKGNILERFSAQQFPDLHSELNLSSLELGDSALYFCASSAGTGGSYNSPLHFGNGTRLTVT.

The chain is built from TRBV9 and TRBJ1-1; possibly TRBD1 for D (6 bases). Germline V gene sequence: CDR1 SGDLS, CDR2 YYNGEE. The germline V and J ends were trimmed by 3 bases and 5 bases, with 14 bases remaining between them. This CDR3 contains 14 residues. As DNA, the CDR3 is TGTGCCAGCAGCGGGATCAGGGGAAGTACTGAAGCTTTCTTT. Translating it yields CASSGIRGSTEAFF.

The genes are TRBV5-1 and TRBJ2-7; 11 nucleotides align to TRBD1. Germline V gene sequence: CDR1 SGHRS, CDR2 YFSETQ. This CDR3 has 15 amino acids. J was trimmed by 5 bases and V by 2 bases; bases with no gene match: 6. The CDR3 protein is CASSLPRTGGDEQYF. CDR3 nucleotides: TGCGCCAGCAGCTTACCTAGGACAGGGGGCGACGAGCAGTACTTC.

This chain joins TRBV30 and TRBJ2-1, with 8 bases matching TRBD2. Germline V gene lookup returns CDR1 GTSNPN and CDR2 SVGIG (reference sequence). CDR3 length: 12 residues. CDR3 region: CALKRERNEQFF. The DNA of the CDR3 is TGTGCTCTGAAGCGGGAGCGTAATGAGCAGTTCTTC.

The chain joins TRBV2 to TRBJ1-6; D is perhaps TRBD1 (5 bases). Trimming cost V 4 bases and J 10 bases, with 14 bases left between them. CDR1 is SNHLY, CDR2 FYNNEI, per germline. This CDR3 spans 14 amino acids. DNA of the CDR3: TGTGCCAGCAGTGGGGATGGGGGAAGGTCACCCCTCCACTTT. Translating it yields CASSGDGGRSPLHF.

This clone was seen a handful of times. The J gene is TRBJ2-7, the V gene TRBV5-1, with D unclear. The CDR3 is 13 amino acids. CDR1 is SGHRS, CDR2 YFSETQ, per germline. V was trimmed by 1 base and J by 7 bases, leaving 12 bases between them. CDR3 in amino acids: CASSLLLSDEQYF. CDR3 nucleotide sequence: TGCGCCAGCAGCTTGCTTCTCTCGGATGAGCAGTACTTC.

Note on this clone: The same CDR3 arises from other DNA sequences in this sample as well. The chain is built from TRBV10-1 and TRBJ2-5; D uncertain. The germline V gene has CDR1 WNHNN and CDR2 SYGVQD (reference sequence). The CDR3 loop spans 14 amino acids. V lost 0 bases and J 4 bases, leaving 9 bases between the germline ends. CDR3 coding DNA: TGCGCCAGCAGTGAGTCGACTGGGCGAGAGACCCAGTACTTC. It translates to CASSESTGRETQYF.

The chain uses TRBV6-5 and TRBJ1-5, with a possible D match to TRBD1 (6 bases). Trimming removed 4 bases from V and 6 bases from J, with 13 bases in between. Germline lookup yields CDR1 MNHEY and CDR2 SVGAGI. The length of the CDR3 is 14 residues. CDR3 sequence: CASSSLGQTQPQHF. CDR3 sequence (DNA): TGTGCCAGCAGTTCTCTCGGACAGACTCAGCCCCAGCATTTT.

The chain links TRBV5-1 to TRBJ1-4; maybe TRBD1 (6 bases). Germline CDR1 and CDR2: SGHRS and YFSETQ. The ends were cut back, 4 bases at V and 7 bases at J, with 14 bases in the middle. The CDR3 is 14 amino acids. CDR3 nucleotides: TGCGCCAGCAGCCCCCAGGGGACGGGTGAAAAACTGTTTTTT. The encoded protein is CASSPQGTGEKLFF. The entire variable domain, with the rest obtained from reference TRBV5-1 and TRBJ1-4, is as follows: KAGVTQTPRYLIKTRGQQVTLSCSPISGHRSVSWYQQTPGQGLQFLFEYFSETQRNKGNFPGRFSGRQFSNSRSEMNVSTLELGDSALYLCASSPQGTGEKLFFGSGTQLSVL.

This clone has only one observation. J is TRBJ2-6 and V is TRBV2, with D hard to call. The CDR3 consists of 16 residues. In germline, CDR1 is SNHLY, CDR2 FYNNEI. V was shortened by 2 bases and J by 3 bases, with 11 bases between the two germline ends. CDR3 in amino acids: CASSEYQSSGANVLTF. The CDR3, as DNA: TGTGCCAGCAGTGAATATCAGAGTAGTGGGGCCAACGTCCTGACTTTC.

The chain uses TRBV10-3 and TRBJ2-7, with D unresolved. V was clipped by 2 bases and J by 2 bases, with 10 bases between them. There are 14 residues in the CDR3. Germline V gives CDR1 ENHRY, CDR2 SYGVKD. CDR3 region: CAISERAETYEQYF. CDR3 nucleotides: TGTGCCATCAGTGAGCGGGCCGAAACCTACGAGCAGTACTTC.

In the case of this clone: The same CDR3 can be traced to other DNA sequences in this sample. J is TRBJ2-2 and V is TRBV7-8; 7 nucleotides align to TRBD2. This CDR3 has 14 amino acids. Unmatched junction bases numbered 0, after V lost 1 base and J lost 4 bases. The germline CDR1 and CDR2 sequences are SGHVS and FQNEAQ. The CDR3 is CASSLGGSTGELFF. As DNA, the CDR3 is TGTGCCAGCAGCTTAGGCGGGAGCACCGGGGAGCTGTTTTTT.

The rearrangement links TRBV19 to TRBJ1-6, with D unresolved. Germline V CDR1 and CDR2: LNHDA, SQIVND (reference sequence). This CDR3 is built from 14 residues. V was shortened by 7 bases and J by 6 bases, with 13 bases between the two germline ends. The CDR3 coding sequence is TGTGCCAGTAAAGCGGTCGCCGTTAATTCACCCCTCCACTTT. Translated: CASKAVAVNSPLHF.